This T cell receptor beta chain is from a study of cytotoxic CD8 clonotypes in ibrutinib-treated CLL. Study context: Averaging across samples gave roughly 250,000 productive templates and roughly 100,000 productive rearrangements.

Germline CDR1 and CDR2: ENHRY and SYGVKD. The CDR3 spans 19 residues. J was trimmed by 0 bases and V by 3 bases; bases with no gene match: 7. From cryopreserved PBMCs came roughly 2 micrograms of genomic DNA used for TCR beta libraries. A note on this clone: Antigen: not known.

Profiled with immunoSEQ multiplex PCR; TCRdb holds only in-frame clones, not every one. This sample has tens of thousands of clones, with roughly three quarters found just once. General study points: Rising at ibrutinib response, clonality subsequently fell back toward baseline at progression.

The starting material was PBMCs, obtained at disease progression, from a patient treated with ibrutinib. The chain couples TRBV10-3 to TRBJ2-6, with TRBD2 identical over 11 bases. This TCR derives from a human donor with chronic lymphocytic leukemia. CDR3 loop: CAISDSGTSGPSGANVLTF. The CDR3 DNA follows: TGTGCCATCAGTGATTCCGGGACTAGCGGCCCCTCTGGGGCCAACGTCCTGACTTTC.